The source of this T cell receptor (beta chain) is a study of blood T cell repertoires in COVID-19 (dated by TCRdb to between 2020 and 2021). Notes on the research overall: The collaborator samples originated in the United States, Italy and Spain and spanned the acute and convalescent phases of COVID-19. The dataset comprised deeply sampled blood TCRbeta repertoires from subjects exposed to, actively infected with, or recovered from COVID-19. A freely available public database, intended as a resource for researchers studying the immune response to SARS-CoV-2, is where the repertoires were released. The material from the prospective study consisted of cDNA or gDNA derived from T cells, B-cell-depleted T cells, or PBMCs. A de-identified subject ID, COVID-19 status, age in years and sex were almost always included in the sample metadata. HLA class I and class II types, where available, came from metadata supplied by the sample provider rather than from assay-based typing. The samples were drawn from two sources: the first 160 participants of the ongoing ImmuneRACE study, and 950 to 1,500 subjects contributed by 6 global collaborators. General study outcomes and caveats: The amount of clinical and demographic metadata varied by source and participant and was provided uncurated.

Participants in the prospective study were aged roughly 18 to 100 years, lived in more than 20 United States geographic areas, and enrolled through a virtual design. To assign participants to cohorts, the prospective study relied on clinical history that participants themselves reported in a screening survey and a study questionnaire. Recovered participants in ImmuneRACE Cohort 3 were defined by two consecutive negative NP/OP PCR tests, clearance by a healthcare professional, or resolution of symptoms. In the prospective study, whole blood, serum and a nasopharyngeal or oropharyngeal swab were collected from each participant by mobile phlebotomists. Prospective study participants could optionally give additional blood draws and questionnaires over an approximately 2-month period. Before DNA extraction, prospective study blood samples were shipped either frozen or at room temperature. The immunoSEQ Assay, a bias-controlled multiplex PCR, was used to amplify TCRbeta CDR3 regions from genomic DNA. Per the source publication's procedure: Nucleated cell counts per sample were estimated from amplification of reference gene primers within the assay. To quantify the absolute abundance of each unique TCRbeta CDR3 rearrangement, sequence reads were collapsed and filtered. For each sample, productive Simpson clonality was calculated as the square root of Simpson's diversity index across productive rearrangements. TCRdb's version of the immuneACCESS table is confined to in-frame rearrangements and falls short of the full clone set. An unresolved V gene accounts for under half of the shortfall where checked; the remainder is of unknown origin. The D gene and trimming were derived from the DNA, and the V and J assignments and clone size from that table. The sample contains around 400,000 clones, 89% of them found a single time. The top ten clonotypes cover 1.5% to 2% of the sample.

Trimming accounts for 3 bases at V and 2 bases at J, while the number of junction bases matched to no gene is 8. Reading from cysteine to phenylalanine, the CDR3 counts 17 amino acids. Of all the DNA, just the CDR3 is kept, 51 bases in frame from base 1. From the germline V gene (reference sequence), CDR1 is LNHDA and CDR2 is SQIVND. This clone was observed a single time. The antigen it binds to is not known. Base qualities are not at hand, and no much larger clone is one base apart. The TCR originated in a woman in her twenties or thirties who had recovered from COVID-19. The source material was PBMCs or T cells enriched from blood (not recorded which). Recombination joined TRBV19 with TRBJ1-3; TRBD1 agrees with 9 junctional bases. The CDR3 region has the sequence CASSISGQGTAGNTIYF. The nucleotides read TGTGCCAGTAGTATCTCGGGACAGGGAACGGCTGGAAACACCATATATTTT.